The 21 T cell receptor beta chains given below trace back to one sample, sequenced in a study of blood T cell repertoires in COVID-19. Libraries were prepared by immunoSEQ multiplex PCR; TCRdb keeps only in-frame clonotypes and omits some of them. The table includes under 200,000 clones, around 87% detected once. The material sequenced was peripheral blood. Source of these receptors: a man between 18 and 35 years old with active or convalescent COVID-19.

The chain is built from TRBV10-3 and TRBJ2-3; the match to TRBD2 covers 13 bases. The CDR3 has 18 amino acids. Germline loops: CDR1 ENHRY, CDR2 SYGVKD. Germline trimming cut 3 bases from V and 3 bases from J; bases unmatched to any gene: 9. DNA of the CDR3: TGTGCCATCAGTGATTCATCGACTAGCGGGGGGCGGACAGATACGCAGTATTTT. Encoded protein: CAISDSSTSGGRTDTQYF.

The chain employs TRBV10-3 and TRBJ1-2, with TRBD1 matching 8 bases. In germline, CDR1 is ENHRY, CDR2 SYGVKD. The CDR3 totals 15 residues. Trimming at V came to 5 bases and at J to 7 bases, leaving 12 bases not matched to a gene. This CDR3 reads CAISPNKDRGGGYTF. In nucleotides, the CDR3 is TGTGCCATCAGTCCTAATAAAGACAGGGGTGGTGGCTACACCTTC.

The chain has TRBV28 and TRBJ1-4; TRBD1 aligns across 10 bases. V trimming: 9 bases; J trimming: 0 bases; junction bases outside the gene matches: 4. This CDR3 region has 15 residues. In germline, CDR1 is MDHEN, CDR2 SYDVKM. This chain's CDR3 is CASGTGATTNEKLFF. Written as DNA, the CDR3 is TGTGCCAGTGGGACAGGGGCTACAACTAATGAAAAACTGTTTTTT.

J is TRBJ2-3 and V is TRBV11-2; weak D call: TRBD2 (5 bases). V lost 5 bases, J lost 2 bases, and 11 bases lay in between. Looked up from germline, CDR1 is SGHAT and CDR2 is FQNNGV. The CDR3 sequence is 14 residues long. The CDR3 DNA is TGTGCCAGCAGCGGGTCGACTAACACAGATACGCAGTATTTT. This encodes CASSGSTNTDTQYF. Full variable domain (missing parts from reference TRBV11-2 and TRBJ2-3): EAGVAQSPRYKIIEKRQSVAFWCNPISGHATLYWYQQILGQGPKLLIQFQNNGVVDDSQLPKDRFSAERLKGVDSTLKIQPAKLEDSAVYLCASSGSTNTDTQYFGPGTRLTVL.

The J gene is TRBJ1-5, the V gene TRBV7-9; 7 bases match TRBD1. The CDR3 has 13 residues. Germline loops: CDR1 SEHNR, CDR2 FQNEAQ (reference sequence). V lost 5 bases and J lost 7; bases outside the gene matches: 5. This chain's CDR3 is CASSLQGEQPQHF. CDR3 bases: TGTGCCAGCAGCCTCCAGGGGGAGCAGCCCCAGCATTTT.

The chain joins TRBV11-3 to TRBJ1-4; D is undetermined. The CDR3 covers 14 residues. Germline V gene lookup returns CDR1 SGHNT and CDR2 YENEEA. V shed 1 base and J shed 1 base, with 4 bases lying between them. DNA for the CDR3: TGTGCCAGCAGCTTAGGAGAAACTAATGAAAAACTGTTTTTT. It is translated as CASSLGETNEKLFF.

This clone was picked up one time. This chain uses TRBV24-1 with TRBJ2-3; D may be TRBD1 (5 bases). Trimming took off 4 bases at V and 4 bases at J, with 14 bases between the two ends. The germline V gene has CDR1 KGHDR and CDR2 SFDVKD. CDR3 length equals 15 residues. For the CDR3, the DNA is TGTGCCACCAGTGAACCTCAGGGTTCCCCAGATACGCAGTATTTT. It is translated as CATSEPQGSPDTQYF.

This chain uses TRBV7-2 with TRBJ2-7; 7 nucleotides match TRBD2. Germline V lookup: CDR1 SGHTA, CDR2 FQGNSA. With 5 bases clipped from V and 3 bases from J, the junction kept 13 bases outside the gene matches. This CDR3 comprises 16 residues. CDR3 sequence: CASSLTGGADDYEQYF. In nucleotides, the CDR3 is TGTGCCAGCAGCCTAACGGGGGGAGCGGACGACTACGAGCAGTACTTC.

The rearrangement joins TRBV20-1 to TRBJ1-1; 9 bases agree with TRBD1. Germline loops: CDR1 DFQATT, CDR2 SNEGSKA (reference sequence). The V and J ends lost 3 bases and 7 bases, in that order; junction bases with no gene match: 6. This CDR3 has 13 residues. CDR3 sequence reads: CSASGQTGGEAFF. The CDR3 DNA reads as TGCAGTGCTAGTGGGCAGACAGGGGGTGAAGCTTTCTTT.

The V and J genes are TRBV24-1 and TRBJ2-6; the match to TRBD1 covers 9 bases. Trimming took 12 bases from V and 0 from J; bases not matched to a gene: 14. Germline CDR1 KGHDR, CDR2 SFDVKD. CDR3 length equals 18 residues. The CDR3 region has the DNA TGTGCCTCCGCCGGCAAAAGGACAGGGGACTCTGGGGCCAACGTCCTGACTTTC. It codes for CASAGKRTGDSGANVLTF.

This chain joins TRBV6-5 and TRBJ2-2; D not certain. V shed 6 bases and J shed 4 bases, with 12 bases lying between them. The CDR3 contains 14 residues. CDR1 MNHEY and CDR2 SVGAGI come from the germline V gene. The CDR3 spells CASRVEKTTGELFF. The CDR3 DNA reads TGTGCCAGCAGGGTAGAGAAAACCACCGGGGAGCTGTTTTTT.

The chain is built from TRBV14 and TRBJ2-5, with 7 bases fitting TRBD2. The CDR3 consists of 15 residues. The J segment lost 3 bases and the V segment lost 7 bases, leaving 11 bases of the junction unmatched. The germline gives CDR1 SGHDN, CDR2 FVKESK. Here the CDR3 DNA reads TGTGCCAGCAATCCTTGGACTAGTGGGAAAGAGACCCAGTACTTC. It yields the protein CASNPWTSGKETQYF.

The table lists this clone with a count of one. The chain joins TRBV3-1 (or the pseudogene TRBV3-2) to TRBJ2-7; 10 bases are shared with TRBD2. The CDR3 covers 15 residues. The trim removed 4 bases at V and 7 bases at J, leaving 10 bases unmatched. CDR1 is LGHDT, CDR2 YNNKEL, per germline (reference sequence). The CDR3 region is CASSPGTSAFREQYF. The DNA for the CDR3 is TGTGCCAGCAGCCCTGGGACTAGCGCTTTTCGGGAGCAGTACTTC.

The rearrangement links TRBV4-1 to TRBJ2-2; 7 nucleotides line up with TRBD2. Trimming at V came to 4 bases and at J to 9 bases, leaving 11 bases not matched to a gene. This CDR3 has 15 amino acids. Germline V gives CDR1 MGHRA, CDR2 YSYEKL. CDR3 sequence: CASSPLGGSNWELFF. The CDR3 nucleotides read TGCGCCAGCAGCCCCCTGGGGGGGAGTAATTGGGAGCTGTTTTTT.

This clone showed up just once. This chain links TRBV6-5 with TRBJ2-1; no firm D call. Looked up from germline, CDR1 is MNHEY and CDR2 is SVGAGI. Trimming left V 4 bases short and J 6 bases short, with 16 bases between. The CDR3 spans 15 residues. The DNA for the CDR3 is TGTGCCAGCAGTTCGACCCTTGCAGGAATCAATGAGCAGTTCTTC. Its protein product is CASSSTLAGINEQFF.

The chain joins TRBV7-2 to TRBJ2-5, with 12 bases lining up with TRBD2. With V trimmed by 2 bases and J by 5 bases, 6 bases remained unmatched. The CDR3 runs to 16 residues. Germline lookup yields CDR1 SGHTA and CDR2 FQGNSA. CDR3 residues: CASSLRRTSGKETQYF. CDR3 DNA sequence: TGTGCCAGCAGCTTAAGGCGGACTAGCGGGAAGGAGACCCAGTACTTC.

The chain joins TRBV7-9 to TRBJ1-6; D possibly corresponds to TRBD1 (6 bases). Germline CDR1 is SEHNR and CDR2 is FQNEAQ (reference sequence). V gave up 7 bases and J gave up 7 bases, with 20 bases separating them. This CDR3 has 16 amino acids. CDR3 nucleotides: TGTGCCAGCAACCCGACCCGGGGGGGCCTCAATTCACCCCTCCACTTT. It translates to CASNPTRGGLNSPLHF.

The rearrangement joins TRBV7-8 to TRBJ1-2; D unresolved. V was cut by 5 bases and J by 13 bases, with 23 bases left in between. The CDR3 covers 14 residues. CDR1 is SGHVS, CDR2 FQNEAQ, per germline. CDR3 coding DNA: TGTGCCAGCAGCCTCGCGATGGTCGGGGAACTCGTCACCTTC. It is translated as CASSLAMVGELVTF.

The J gene is TRBJ1-1, the V gene TRBV4-3, with a possible D match to TRBD1 (6 bases). In germline, CDR1 is LGHNA, CDR2 YSLEER. This CDR3 has 18 amino acids. Between the trimmed V and J ends, which lost 0 bases and 0 bases, there was a span of 17 bases. The CDR3 DNA sequence: TGCGCCAGCAGCCAAGATGTCGGGCCAGGGGTCATGAACACTGAAGCTTTCTTT. Translating it yields CASSQDVGPGVMNTEAFF.

This chain uses TRBV6-5 with TRBJ1-2, with TRBD1 identical over 8 bases. The CDR3 sequence is 14 residues long. The junction had 14 bases not matched to a gene; V was cut back by 10 bases and J by 7 bases. In germline, CDR1 is MNHEY, CDR2 SVGAGI. DNA of the CDR3: TGTGCCACCCTACTGATTGGTACAGGGGGTGGCTACACCTTC. Translated, it gives CATLLIGTGGGYTF.

The chain employs TRBV19 and TRBJ1-2, with 7 bases lining up with TRBD1. CDR3 size: 13 residues. From germline, CDR1 is LNHDA and CDR2 SQIVND (reference sequence). V trimming: 8 bases; J trimming: 4 bases; junction bases outside the gene matches: 7. This CDR3 reads CASSEGAVYGYTF. The CDR3 DNA reads TGTGCCAGTTCGGAGGGGGCAGTCTATGGCTACACCTTC.